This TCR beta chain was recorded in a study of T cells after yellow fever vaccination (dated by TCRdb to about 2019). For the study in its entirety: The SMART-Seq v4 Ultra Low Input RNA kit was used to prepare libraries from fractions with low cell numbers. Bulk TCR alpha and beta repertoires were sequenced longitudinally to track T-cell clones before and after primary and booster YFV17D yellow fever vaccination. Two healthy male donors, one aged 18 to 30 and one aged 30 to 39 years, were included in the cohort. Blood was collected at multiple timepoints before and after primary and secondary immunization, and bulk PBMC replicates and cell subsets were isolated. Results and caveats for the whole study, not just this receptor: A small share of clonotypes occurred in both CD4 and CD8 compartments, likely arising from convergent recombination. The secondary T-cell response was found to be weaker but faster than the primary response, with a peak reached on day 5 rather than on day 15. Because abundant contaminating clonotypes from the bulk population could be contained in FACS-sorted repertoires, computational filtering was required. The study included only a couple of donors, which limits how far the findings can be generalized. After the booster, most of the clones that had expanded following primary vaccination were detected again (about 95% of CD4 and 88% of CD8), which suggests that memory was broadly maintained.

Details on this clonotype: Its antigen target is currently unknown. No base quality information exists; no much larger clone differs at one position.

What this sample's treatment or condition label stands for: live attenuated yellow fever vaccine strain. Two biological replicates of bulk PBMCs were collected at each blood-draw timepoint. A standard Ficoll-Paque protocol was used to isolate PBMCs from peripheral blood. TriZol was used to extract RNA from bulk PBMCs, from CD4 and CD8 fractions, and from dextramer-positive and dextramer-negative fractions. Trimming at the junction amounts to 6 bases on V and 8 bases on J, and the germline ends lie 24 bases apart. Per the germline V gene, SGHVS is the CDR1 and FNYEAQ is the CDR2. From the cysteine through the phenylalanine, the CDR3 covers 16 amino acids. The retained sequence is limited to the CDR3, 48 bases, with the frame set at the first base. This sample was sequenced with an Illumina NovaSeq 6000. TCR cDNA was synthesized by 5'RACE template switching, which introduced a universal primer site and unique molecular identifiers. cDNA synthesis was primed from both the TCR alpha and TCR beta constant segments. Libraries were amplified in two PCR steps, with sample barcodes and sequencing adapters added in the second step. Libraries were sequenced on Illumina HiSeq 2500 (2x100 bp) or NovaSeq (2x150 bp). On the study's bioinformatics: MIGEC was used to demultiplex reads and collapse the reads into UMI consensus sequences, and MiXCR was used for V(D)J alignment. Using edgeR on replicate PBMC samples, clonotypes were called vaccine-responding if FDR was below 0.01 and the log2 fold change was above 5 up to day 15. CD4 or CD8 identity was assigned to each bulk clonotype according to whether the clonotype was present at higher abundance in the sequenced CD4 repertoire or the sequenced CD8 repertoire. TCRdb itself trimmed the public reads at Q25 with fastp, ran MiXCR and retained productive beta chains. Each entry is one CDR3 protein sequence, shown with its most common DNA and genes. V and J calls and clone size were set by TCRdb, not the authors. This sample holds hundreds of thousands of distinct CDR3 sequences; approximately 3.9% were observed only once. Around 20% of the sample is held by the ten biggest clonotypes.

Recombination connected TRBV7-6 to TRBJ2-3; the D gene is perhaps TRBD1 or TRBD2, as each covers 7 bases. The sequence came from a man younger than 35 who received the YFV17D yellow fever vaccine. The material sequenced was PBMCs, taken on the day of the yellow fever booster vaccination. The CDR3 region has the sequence CASSKSQGGATSTQYF. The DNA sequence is TGTGCCAGCAGTAAAAGTCAGGGGGGGGCCACCAGTACGCAGTATTTT.